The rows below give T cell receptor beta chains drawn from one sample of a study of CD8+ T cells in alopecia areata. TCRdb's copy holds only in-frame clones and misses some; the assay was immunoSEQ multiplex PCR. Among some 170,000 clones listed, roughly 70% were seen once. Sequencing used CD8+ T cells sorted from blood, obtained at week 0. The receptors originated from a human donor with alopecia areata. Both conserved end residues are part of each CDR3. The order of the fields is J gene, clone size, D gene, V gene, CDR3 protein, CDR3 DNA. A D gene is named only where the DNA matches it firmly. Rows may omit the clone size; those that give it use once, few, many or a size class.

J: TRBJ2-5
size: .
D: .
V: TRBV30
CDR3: CACRGVETQYF
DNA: TGTGCCTGCAGGGGAGTAGAGACCCAGTACTTC

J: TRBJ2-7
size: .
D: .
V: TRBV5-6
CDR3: CASSLSWDGDEQYF
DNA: TGTGCCAGCAGCTTGTCTTGGGACGGGGACGAGCAGTACTTC

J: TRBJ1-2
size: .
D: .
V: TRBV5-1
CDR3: CASSYGVNDYGYTF
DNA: TGCGCCAGCAGCTATGGGGTAAATGACTATGGCTACACCTTC

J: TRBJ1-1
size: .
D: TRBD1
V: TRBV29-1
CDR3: CSVRQGGTEAFF
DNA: TGCAGCGTCAGACAGGGTGGAACTGAAGCTTTCTTT

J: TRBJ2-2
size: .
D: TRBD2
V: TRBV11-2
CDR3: CASSLELAGGFTGELFF
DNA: TGTGCCAGCAGCTTAGAGCTGGCGGGGGGTTTCACCGGGGAGCTGTTTTTT

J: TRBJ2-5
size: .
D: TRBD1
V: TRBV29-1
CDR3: CSVEDRGQETQYF
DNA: TGCAGCGTTGAGGACAGGGGGCAGGAGACCCAGTACTTC

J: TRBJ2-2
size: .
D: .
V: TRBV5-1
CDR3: CASSKLGVTNTGELFF
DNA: TGCGCCAGCAGCAAGCTGGGCGTAACGAACACCGGGGAGCTGTTTTTT

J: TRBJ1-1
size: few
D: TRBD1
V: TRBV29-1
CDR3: CSALTGARGTEAFF
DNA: TGCAGCGCTCTGACAGGGGCCAGGGGCACTGAAGCTTTCTTT

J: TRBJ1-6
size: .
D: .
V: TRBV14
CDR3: CASSPPGTRNSPLHF
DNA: TGTGCCAGCAGCCCCCCCGGGACAAGGAATTCACCCCTCCACTTT

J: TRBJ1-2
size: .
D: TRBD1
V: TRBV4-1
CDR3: CASSQDPGQGAYGYTF
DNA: TGCGCCAGCAGCCAAGATCCAGGACAGGGGGCCTATGGCTACACCTTC

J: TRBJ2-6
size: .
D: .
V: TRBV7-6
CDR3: CASSLRGRDGTSGANVLTF
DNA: TGTGCCAGCAGCTTGAGGGGTCGGGACGGGACCTCTGGGGCCAACGTCCTGACTTTC

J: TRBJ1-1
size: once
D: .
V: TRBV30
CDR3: CAWSVRELYTEAFF
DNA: TGTGCCTGGAGTGTACGGGAGTTGTACACTGAAGCTTTCTTT

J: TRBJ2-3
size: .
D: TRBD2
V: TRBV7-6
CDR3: CASSLEAGESDTQYF
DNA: TGTGCCAGCAGCTTAGAAGCGGGGGAATCAGATACGCAGTATTTT

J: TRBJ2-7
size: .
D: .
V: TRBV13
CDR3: CASSRPSENYEQYF
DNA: TGTGCCAGCAGCCGTCCTTCAGAAAACTACGAGCAGTACTTC

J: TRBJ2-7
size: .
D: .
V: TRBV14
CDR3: CASRQTGTYEQYF
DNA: TGTGCCAGCAGACAAACAGGGACCTACGAGCAGTACTTC

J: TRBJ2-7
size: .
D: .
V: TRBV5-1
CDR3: CASSLAPGTFYEQYF
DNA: TGCGCCAGCAGCTTGGCGCCAGGAACTTTCTACGAGCAGTACTTC

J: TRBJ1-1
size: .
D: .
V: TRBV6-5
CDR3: CASSYSMTAGTEAFF
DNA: TGTGCCAGCAGTTACTCGATGACCGCGGGTACTGAAGCTTTCTTT

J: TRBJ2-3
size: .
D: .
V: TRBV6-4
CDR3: CASSDSHTDTQYF
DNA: TGTGCCAGCAGTGACTCTCACACAGATACGCAGTATTTT

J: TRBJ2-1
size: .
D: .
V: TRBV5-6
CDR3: CASSSQGHPYNEQFF
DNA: TGTGCCAGCAGCTCCCAGGGTCACCCCTACAATGAGCAGTTCTTC

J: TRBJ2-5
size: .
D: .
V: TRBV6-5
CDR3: CASSYSSGLETQYF
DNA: TGTGCCAGCAGTTACTCGTCAGGCTTGGAGACCCAGTACTTC

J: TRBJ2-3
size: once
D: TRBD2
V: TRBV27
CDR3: CASSLLWLAGDTDTQYF
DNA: TGTGCCAGCAGTTTATTGTGGCTAGCGGGGGATACAGATACGCAGTATTTT

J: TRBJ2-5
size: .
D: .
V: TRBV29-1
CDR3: CSVDSETQYF
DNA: TGCAGCGTTGATTCGGAGACCCAGTACTTC

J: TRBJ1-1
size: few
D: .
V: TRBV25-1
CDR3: CASRVGGNTEAFF
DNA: TGTGCCAGCAGGGTGGGGGGGAACACTGAAGCTTTCTTT

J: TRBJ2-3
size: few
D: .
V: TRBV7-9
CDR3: CASSLGRQSTDTQYF
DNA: TGTGCCAGCAGCTTAGGACGCCAGAGCACAGATACGCAGTATTTT

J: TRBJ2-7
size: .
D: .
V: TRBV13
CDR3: CASSLGSSSPSYEQYF
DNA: TGTGCCAGCAGCTTGGGTAGCTCGTCCCCCTCCTACGAGCAGTACTTC

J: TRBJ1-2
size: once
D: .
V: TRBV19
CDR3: CASSAGTLSWGGYTF
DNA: TGTGCCAGTAGCGCCGGGACACTCAGCTGGGGCGGCTACACCTTC

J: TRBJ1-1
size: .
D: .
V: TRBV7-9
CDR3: CASSYSTEAFF
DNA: TGTGCCAGCAGTTACAGCACTGAAGCTTTCTTT

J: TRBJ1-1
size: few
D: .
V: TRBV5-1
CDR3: CASSLGRPGDTEAFF
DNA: TGCGCCAGCAGCTTGGGCAGGCCGGGGGACACTGAAGCTTTCTTT

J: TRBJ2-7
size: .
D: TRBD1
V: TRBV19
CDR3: CASSLRDRAYEQYF
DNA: TGTGCCAGTTCCCTCCGGGACAGGGCATACGAGCAGTACTTC

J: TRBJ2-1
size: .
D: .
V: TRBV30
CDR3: CAWSLRGWNEQFF
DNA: TGTGCCTGGAGTCTGAGAGGGTGGAATGAGCAGTTCTTC

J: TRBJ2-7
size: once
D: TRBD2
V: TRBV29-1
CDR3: CSVARLAGGQDEQYF
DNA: TGCAGCGTTGCCAGACTAGCGGGGGGGCAGGATGAGCAGTACTTC

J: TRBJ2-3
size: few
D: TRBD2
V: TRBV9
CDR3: CASSGSGRVTDTQYF
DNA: TGTGCCAGCAGCGGAAGCGGGAGAGTCACAGATACGCAGTATTTT

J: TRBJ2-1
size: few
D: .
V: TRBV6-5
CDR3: CASSYSGEYNEQFF
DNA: TGTGCCAGCAGTTACTCGGGGGAGTACAATGAGCAGTTCTTC

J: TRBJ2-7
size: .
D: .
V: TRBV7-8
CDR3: CASSHPGWTNYEQYF
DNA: TGTGCCAGCAGCCACCCCGGGTGGACCAACTACGAGCAGTACTTC

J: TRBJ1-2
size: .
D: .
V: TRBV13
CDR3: CASSLGRAGYTF
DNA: TGTGCCAGCAGCTTAGGCCGCGCAGGGTACACCTTC

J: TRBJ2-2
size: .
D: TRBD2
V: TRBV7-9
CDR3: CASSRTRLAGTGELFF
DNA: TGTGCCAGCAGCCGAACACGACTAGCGGGGACCGGGGAGCTGTTTTTT

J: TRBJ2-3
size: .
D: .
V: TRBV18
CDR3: CASSPFGTDTQYF
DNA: TGTGCCAGCTCACCGTTCGGCACAGATACGCAGTATTTT

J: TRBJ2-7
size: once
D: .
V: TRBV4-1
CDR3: CASSQSEGFYEQYF
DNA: TGCGCCAGCAGCCAAAGTGAGGGTTTCTACGAGCAGTACTTC

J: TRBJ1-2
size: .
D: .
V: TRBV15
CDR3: CATSPDLGQVYGYTF
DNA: TGTGCCACCAGCCCTGACTTGGGCCAAGTCTATGGCTACACCTTC

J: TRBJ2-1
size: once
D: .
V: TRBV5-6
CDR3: CASSLTGNEQFF
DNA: TGTGCCAGCAGCTTGACGGGCAATGAGCAGTTCTTC

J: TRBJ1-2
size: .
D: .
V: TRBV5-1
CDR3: CASSLDGGGYGYTF
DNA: TGCGCCAGCAGCTTGGACGGTGGGGGCTATGGCTACACCTTC

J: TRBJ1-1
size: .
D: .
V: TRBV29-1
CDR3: CSVEGRVTEAFF
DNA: TGCAGCGTTGAGGGCAGGGTCACTGAAGCTTTCTTT

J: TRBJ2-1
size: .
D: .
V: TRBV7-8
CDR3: CASSQRPLSEFF
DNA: TGTGCCAGCAGCCAGCGCCCACTATCTGAGTTCTTC

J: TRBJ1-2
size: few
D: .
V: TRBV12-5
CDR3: CASGPEDGYTF
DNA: TGTGCTAGTGGCCCGGAGGATGGCTACACCTTC